These 28 T cell receptor beta chains came from one sample sequenced in a study of blood T cell repertoires in COVID-19. Here immunoSEQ multiplex PCR was the method, and the copy in TCRdb shows in-frame clones only, minus some. The sample consists of 200,000 to 250,000 clones, under 90% of them appearing once. The sequencing sample was made of peripheral blood. The origin of the receptors is a man older than 75 with acute or convalescent COVID-19.

In this sample, this clone turned up a few times. The chain has TRBV19 and TRBJ2-1; D possibly corresponds to TRBD2 (6 bases). Per the germline V gene, CDR1 is LNHDA and CDR2 is SQIVND (reference sequence). This CDR3 has 18 residues. V was clipped by 4 bases and J by 0 bases, with 19 bases between them. The CDR3 reads CASSTHYSGGSSYNEQFF. CDR3 in DNA: TGTGCCAGTAGTACTCATTATAGCGGAGGGAGCTCCTACAATGAGCAGTTCTTC.

The chain joins TRBV19 to TRBJ2-7, with TRBD1 identical over 9 bases. The CDR3 has 12 amino acids. Losses at the gene ends were 7 bases for V and 7 bases for J; bases not matched to a gene: 5. Germline V gives CDR1 LNHDA, CDR2 SQIVND (reference sequence). The CDR3 DNA reads TGTGCCAGTATGGACAGGGGAGGTGAGCAGTACTTC. This sequence encodes CASMDRGGEQYF.

The chain uses TRBV29-1 and TRBJ1-1; 9 bases match TRBD1. The V and J ends lost 4 bases and 4 bases, in that order; junction bases with no gene match: 10. The CDR3 covers 15 residues. The V gene's germline CDR1 is SQVTM and CDR2 ANQGSEA. In nucleotides, the CDR3 is TGCAGCGTTGCTGCGACAGGGGGTGTCGGCACTGAAGCTTTCTTT. Protein: CSVAATGGVGTEAFF.

The chain joins TRBV6-5 to TRBJ1-5, with TRBD1 matching over 8 bases. Germline V lookup: CDR1 MNHEY, CDR2 SVGAGI. This CDR3 spans 15 amino acids. The J segment lost 6 bases and the V segment lost 6 bases, leaving 10 bases of the junction unmatched. This chain's CDR3 is CASRADRDIGQPQHF. The CDR3 DNA reads as TGTGCCAGCAGGGCGGACAGGGATATTGGTCAGCCCCAGCATTTT.

J is TRBJ2-7 and V is TRBV19; 7 bases fit TRBD2. CDR3 length: 18 residues. The junction had 26 bases not matched to a gene; V was cut back by 4 bases and J by 11 bases. The germline gives CDR1 LNHDA, CDR2 SQIVND (reference sequence). CDR3 sequence: CASSTNWRGTTAQVLKYF. The CDR3 DNA is TGTGCCAGTAGTACGAATTGGCGGGGGACCACGGCACAAGTTCTAAAGTACTTC. Supplemented by reference TRBV19 and TRBJ2-7, the full variable domain reads DGGITQSPKYLFRKEGQNVTLSCEQNLNHDAMYWYRQDPGQGLRLIYYSQIVNDFQKGDIAEGYSVSREKKESFPLTVTSAQKNPTAFYLCASSTNWRGTTAQVLKYFGPGTRLTVT.

V and J are TRBV3-1 (or the pseudogene TRBV3-2) and TRBJ2-7; TRBD2 matches 9 bases. This CDR3 has 14 residues. The germline gives CDR1 LGHDT, CDR2 YNNKEL (reference sequence). The V and J ends lost 1 base and 7 bases, in that order; junction bases with no gene match: 5. The CDR3 protein is CASSQGLAGIEQYV. CDR3 nucleotides: TGTGCCAGCAGCCAAGGGCTAGCGGGAATTGAGCAGTACGTC.

The CDR3 DNA reads as TGTGCCAGCAGGGTAGCGGGGGCCTACGAGCAGTACTTC. Translation gives CASRVAGAYEQYF. This chain links TRBV28 with TRBJ2-7, with TRBD2 matching over 9 bases. J lost 2 bases, V lost 6 bases, and 2 bases had no gene match. CDR1 is MDHEN, CDR2 SYDVKM, per germline. CDR3 length: 13 residues.

The chain recombines TRBV7-3 with TRBJ2-1; 12 bases align to TRBD2. CDR1 is SGHTA and CDR2 is FQGTGA in the germline V gene. V lost 5 bases to trimming and J lost 8 bases; unmatched junction nucleotides: 7. The CDR3 has 15 amino acids. CDR3 loop: CASSLRLAGDDEQFF. DNA of the CDR3: TGTGCCAGCAGCCTACGACTAGCGGGAGACGATGAGCAGTTCTTC.

This sequence joins TRBV29-1 and TRBJ2-2; no clear D gene. Germline-derived CDR1 and CDR2 are SQVTM and ANQGSEA. CDR3 length equals 12 residues. Trimming pared 5 bases from V and 8 bases from J, leaving 12 bases between. In nucleotides, the CDR3 is TGCAGCGTTCCTAGTTGGTCAGGGGAGCTGTTTTTT. Its protein product is CSVPSWSGELFF.

This clone appeared once. The chain combines TRBV19 with TRBJ1-5; 8 bases align to TRBD1. Germline lookup yields CDR1 LNHDA and CDR2 SQIVND (reference sequence). This CDR3 is 15 amino acids long. The V gene end was trimmed by 7 bases and the J gene end by 4 bases; junction bases not matched to a gene: 9. The CDR3 region is CASTPETGVNQPQHF. The DNA for the CDR3 is TGTGCCAGTACCCCCGAGACAGGGGTGAATCAGCCCCAGCATTTT.

V usage is TRBV7-2 and J usage is TRBJ1-3; no clear D gene. Germline CDR1 and CDR2: SGHTA and FQGNSA. Trimming left V 1 base short and J 0 bases short, with 13 bases between. The CDR3 totals 17 residues. In DNA, the CDR3 is TGTGCCAGCAGCTTAGGCCCCGGGGAGAGCTCTGGAAACACCATATATTTT. Its translation: CASSLGPGESSGNTIYF.

The chain combines TRBV2 with TRBJ2-3; D might be TRBD2 (5 bases). The germline CDR1 and CDR2 sequences are SNHLY and FYNNEI. The CDR3 has 13 residues. Trimming took off 9 bases at V and 4 bases at J, with 14 bases between the two ends. The CDR3 sequence is CAREDGRADTQYF. CDR3 coding DNA: TGTGCCAGGGAGGACGGGCGGGCAGATACGCAGTATTTT.

The CDR3 here is CASSTGQHSNQPQHF. CDR3 nucleotide sequence: TGTGCCAGCAGTACAGGACAGCATAGCAATCAGCCCCAGCATTTT. The chain carries TRBV6-5 and TRBJ1-5; possibly TRBD1 for D (6 bases). This CDR3 has 15 amino acids. Trimming cost V 5 bases and J 0 bases, with 11 bases left between them. Germline assignment: CDR1 MNHEY and CDR2 SVGAGI.

The J gene is TRBJ1-1, the V gene TRBV30; 7 nucleotides agree with TRBD1. Germline CDR1 GTSNPN, CDR2 SVGIG (reference sequence). The V gene end was trimmed by 4 bases and the J gene end by 3 bases; junction bases not matched to a gene: 8. This CDR3 region has 14 residues. CDR3 amino acids: CAWIKTGYDTEAFF. The CDR3 DNA reads TGTGCCTGGATCAAGACAGGGTACGACACTGAAGCTTTCTTT.

V usage is TRBV27 and J usage is TRBJ2-7, with 12 positions matching TRBD2. The germline V gene has CDR1 MNHEY and CDR2 SMNVEV (reference sequence). V lost 2 bases, J lost 3 bases, and 2 bases stayed unmatched. CDR3 length: 15 residues. The CDR3 bases are TGTGCCAGCAGTTTAAAGGGACTAGCGGGCTACGAGCAGTACTTC. This translates into CASSLKGLAGYEQYF.

CDR3 DNA sequence: TGTGCCAGCAGCACCATCACAGGGGGCAGTAATGAAAAACTGTTTTTT. Encoded protein: CASSTITGGSNEKLFF. The rearrangement joins TRBV6-6 to TRBJ1-4; 9 nucleotides align to TRBD1. Germline CDR1 reads MNHNY; CDR2 reads SVGAGI (reference sequence). CDR3 length equals 16 residues. The ends lost 6 bases at V and 4 bases at J; junction bases unmatched: 9.

V and J are TRBV29-1 and TRBJ2-7; tentatively, D is TRBD2 (7 bases). This CDR3 region has 12 residues. V was pared by 4 bases and J by 4 bases, with 11 bases between. Per germline, CDR1 SQVTM and CDR2 ANQGSEA. For the CDR3, the DNA is TGCAGCGTTGGAGGGGGGGGTTACGAGCAGTACTTC. This gives the protein CSVGGGGYEQYF.

The rearrangement uses TRBV30 and TRBJ2-3; TRBD2 matches 8 bases. V was pared by 0 bases and J by 2 bases, with 7 bases of the junction left unmatched. CDR3 length: 16 residues. The germline V gene encodes CDR1 GTSNPN and CDR2 SVGIG (reference sequence). The DNA of the CDR3 is TGTGCCTGGAGTGTGGGGGGAGCGGGAGCCACAGATACGCAGTATTTT. Its translation: CAWSVGGAGATDTQYF.

This rearrangement joins TRBV19 to TRBJ2-4; TRBD1 aligns across 9 bases. The trim removed 1 base at V and 3 bases at J, leaving 7 bases unmatched. The germline V gene encodes CDR1 LNHDA and CDR2 SQIVND (reference sequence). This CDR3 has 17 amino acids. Here the CDR3 reads CASSIGGQGLGKNIQYF. CDR3 sequence (DNA): TGTGCCAGTAGTATAGGAGGACAGGGGCTGGGCAAAAACATTCAGTACTTC. Together with reference TRBV19 and TRBJ2-4, the CDR3 gives the full variable domain: DGGITQSPKYLFRKEGQNVTLSCEQNLNHDAMYWYRQDPGQGLRLIYYSQIVNDFQKGDIAEGYSVSREKKESFPLTVTSAQKNPTAFYLCASSIGGQGLGKNIQYFGAGTRLSVL.

V and J are TRBV7-3 and TRBJ2-3, with TRBD2 matching over 9 bases. In germline, CDR1 is SGHTA, CDR2 FQGTGA. The CDR3 runs 17 residues. Losses at the gene ends were 2 bases for V and 3 bases for J; bases not matched to a gene: 9. The CDR3 loop is CASSLVGLASGTDTQYF. For the CDR3, the DNA is TGTGCCAGCAGCTTAGTAGGACTAGCGTCTGGGACAGATACGCAGTATTTT.

The CDR3 loop is CASSRIGREQYV. CDR3 nucleotide sequence: TGTGCCAGCAGCCGAATCGGGAGGGAGCAGTACGTC. The chain is built from TRBV6-6 and TRBJ2-7, with 7 nucleotides matching TRBD2. Germline assignment: CDR1 MNHNY and CDR2 SVGAGI (reference sequence). This CDR3 is built from 12 residues. The trim removed 6 bases at V and 7 bases at J, leaving 6 bases unmatched.

This chain links TRBV7-2 with TRBJ2-3; the match to TRBD2 covers 9 bases. Germline loops: CDR1 SGHTA, CDR2 FQGNSA. The CDR3 spans 14 residues. The junction had 4 bases not matched to a gene; V was cut back by 3 bases and J by 6 bases. CDR3 in DNA: TGTGCCAGCAGCTTTAGCGGGAGAGTGGATACGCAGTATTTT. Residues: CASSFSGRVDTQYF. Full variable domain (remainder filled in from reference TRBV7-2 and TRBJ2-3): GAGVSQSPSNKVTEKGKDVELRCDPISGHTALYWYRQSLGQGLEFLIYFQGNSAPDKSGLPSDRFSAERTGGSVSTLTIQRTQQEDSAVYLCASSFSGRVDTQYFGPGTRLTVL.

This sequence joins TRBV19 and TRBJ1-4, with D possibly matching TRBD1 (6 bases). The CDR3 sequence is 15 residues long. Germline CDR1 reads LNHDA; CDR2 reads SQIVND (reference sequence). The V and J ends lost 5 bases and 2 bases respectively, with 12 bases between them. The CDR3 DNA sequence: TGTGCCAGTAGTCAGCCCAGGGGCACTAATGAAAAACTGTTTTTT. Residues: CASSQPRGTNEKLFF.

This chain joins TRBV28 and TRBJ2-2; maybe TRBD2 (6 bases). The CDR3 runs to 11 residues. Trimming pared 9 bases from V and 7 bases from J, leaving 9 bases between. The germline CDR1 and CDR2 sequences are MDHEN and SYDVKM. CDR3 in DNA: TGTGCCAGGGAGGGGTACGGGGAGCTGTTTTTT. Encoded protein: CAREGYGELFF.

This clone was seen just once. J is TRBJ2-2 and V is TRBV27, with 9 bases lining up with TRBD1. Germline V gene lookup returns CDR1 MNHEY and CDR2 SMNVEV (reference sequence). The CDR3 length is 15 residues. V lost 6 bases and J lost 7; bases outside the gene matches: 9. Here the CDR3 DNA reads TGTGCCAGCAGACCAACAGGGGGCGCGGACGGGGAGCTGTTTTTT. This sequence encodes CASRPTGGADGELFF.

V usage is TRBV24-1 and J usage is TRBJ1-5; D might be TRBD1 (6 bases). Germline V CDR1 and CDR2: KGHDR, SFDVKD. Trimming took 4 bases from V and 1 from J, leaving 13 bases between them. This CDR3 has 16 amino acids. The chain's CDR3 is CATSESGAPSNQPQHF. The DNA for the CDR3 is TGTGCCACCAGTGAGTCAGGGGCGCCGAGCAATCAGCCCCAGCATTTT.

This rearrangement joins TRBV11-3 to TRBJ1-1, with 8 bases lining up with TRBD1. With V trimmed by 8 bases and J by 11 bases, 7 bases remained unmatched. Germline V gives CDR1 SGHNT, CDR2 YENEEA. This CDR3 comprises 11 residues. CDR3 sequence (DNA): TGTGCCAGCGCAGATCAGGGGGCCGCTTTCTTT. Translated: CASADQGAAFF.

The chain has TRBV24-1 and TRBJ2-1; no clear D. In germline, CDR1 is KGHDR, CDR2 SFDVKD. This CDR3 has 14 residues. The V end lost 6 bases, the J end lost 8 bases, and 16 bases lay between the germline ends. CDR3 protein: CATSMSGSLHEQFF. The CDR3 DNA sequence: TGTGCCACCAGTATGTCAGGTTCTTTGCATGAGCAGTTCTTC.